What follows are 8 T cell receptor beta chains derived from one specimen sequenced in a study of T cells in Graves' hyperthyroidism and ophthalmopathy. The source material, RNA transcripts, was used to amplify TCR beta CDR3 regions. With the HTBI primer set, the TCR CDR3 went through a first round of RT-PCR. MiXCR, applied by TCRdb to the multiplex PCR reads, yields one record per CDR3 protein. This sample carries hundreds of thousands of distinct CDR3 sequences, 13% of them seen once, and the ten largest clones take 9.2%. The sequencing sample was made of blood. The receptors come from a woman between 18 and 30 years old with Graves' hyperthyroidism.

The table lists this clonotype with many counts. The CDR3 here is CASTPRSAYEQYF. The CDR3 DNA reads TGTGCCAGCACCCCTAGGTCCGCCTACGAGCAGTACTTC. The J gene is TRBJ2-7, the V gene TRBV2, with D unclear. The CDR3 length is 13 residues. Germline V lookup: CDR1 SNHLY, CDR2 FYNNEI. V was cut by 7 bases and J by 2 bases, with 12 bases left in between. The complete variable domain, with remaining parts taken from reference TRBV2 and TRBJ2-7, reads EPEVTQTPSHQVTQMGQEVILRCVPISNHLYFYWYRQILGQKVEFLVSFYNNEISEKSEIFDDQFSVERPDGSNFTLKIRSTKLEDSAMYFCASTPRSAYEQYFGPGTRLTVT.

This clonotype was seen many times. The chain uses TRBV3-1 and TRBJ2-7; either TRBD1 or TRBD2 may supply D (5 bases each). V lost 1 base to trimming and J lost 2 bases, with 9 bases between them. There are 14 residues in the CDR3. Germline lookup yields CDR1 LGHDT and CDR2 YNNKEL (reference sequence). CDR3 loop: CASSQGDGPYEQYF. The CDR3 DNA reads as TGTGCCAGCAGCCAAGGGGACGGACCCTACGAGCAGTACTTC.

This chain uses TRBV27 with TRBJ2-7; D might be TRBD1 (5 bases). This CDR3 is 12 amino acids long. Per germline, CDR1 MNHEY and CDR2 SMNVEV (reference sequence). V shed 8 bases and J shed 2 bases, with 10 bases lying between them. As DNA, the CDR3 is TGTGCCAGCTTTGACAGCACCTACGAGCAGTACTTC. It is translated as CASFDSTYEQYF.

A note on this clonotype: A junction end diverges from the germline sequence, so it may reflect a read error. The V call is TRBV19, the J call TRBJ2-3, with 7 bases identical to TRBD2. This CDR3 has 17 residues. The germline gives CDR1 LNHDA, CDR2 SQIVND (reference sequence). Written as DNA, the CDR3 is TGTGCCAGTATTGGACCCGGGGATCGGGGGGTGACAGATACACAGTATTTT. The encoded protein is CASIGPGDRGVTDTQYF.

Worth noting for this clonotype: This may stem from a read error, because a much larger clone lies one nucleotide away. This sequence joins TRBV24-1 and TRBJ1-4, with 9 bases that match TRBD1. Germline lookup yields CDR1 KGHDR and CDR2 SFDVKD. Trimming cost V 3 bases and J 11 bases; bases outside gene matches: 15. The CDR3 length is 17 residues. The CDR3 DNA follows: TGTGCCACCAGTGATGTAAACGGGACAGGGTTTTGGGATAAACTGTTTTTT. It yields the protein CATSDVNGTGFWDKLFF.

This clonotype was observed at least ten times. The V and J genes are TRBV7-2 and TRBJ2-2; maybe TRBD2 (5 bases). Germline CDR1 SGHTA, CDR2 FQGNSA. Trimming took off 5 bases at V and 6 bases at J, with 22 bases between the two ends. The CDR3 is 17 amino acids. The CDR3 bases are TGTGCCAGCAGCCCCAGAATACGGTCTGGGAGCCCCGGGGAGCTGTTTTTT. It yields the protein CASSPRIRSGSPGELFF.

This clonotype was counted many times. The V call is TRBV20-1, the J call TRBJ2-1; the match to TRBD2 covers 7 bases. With 0 bases clipped from V and 8 bases from J, the junction kept 10 bases outside the gene matches. Germline V CDR1 and CDR2: DFQATT, SNEGSKA (reference sequence). This CDR3 has 15 residues. This CDR3 reads CSAREVSGNMDEQFF. In DNA, the CDR3 is TGCAGTGCTAGAGAGGTCAGCGGGAATATGGATGAGCAGTTCTTC.

This clonotype was seen repeatedly, ten times or more. The chain recombines TRBV7-2 with TRBJ2-1, with TRBD2 matching over 8 bases. CDR1 and CDR2 (germline): SGHTA, FQGNSA. The CDR3 consists of 15 residues. With V trimmed by 6 bases and J by 6 bases, 10 bases remained unmatched. CDR3 nucleotide sequence: TGTGCCAGCAGTTCCGGGACTAGTCCTGCCAATGAGCAGTTCTTC. Protein sequence: CASSSGTSPANEQFF.